This T cell receptor beta chain is drawn from a study of blood T cells in healthy people across ages. This clonotype was seen more than once but under ten times. Alongside a J-beta primer mix, a sample-barcoded 5' primer served in a second PCR lasting roughly 7 to 11 cycles. TCRdb re-analysed the 5' RACE reads in MiXCR, keeping a single row per CDR3 protein. The data show about 620,000 distinct CDR3 sequences, with around 20% seen just once and around 3.4% held by the top ten. What was sequenced was blood. The sequence was obtained from a man between 65 and 80 years old in good health.

The CDR3 reads CASSWTSGRGDEQFF. The CDR3 DNA sequence: TGTGCCAGCAGCTGGACTAGCGGGAGGGGGGATGAGCAGTTCTTC. The chain has TRBV11-2 and TRBJ2-5, with 15 nucleotides matching TRBD2. Near its end, the DNA agrees better with TRBJ2-1, so the J call may be wrong. Per germline, CDR1 SGHAT and CDR2 FQNNGV. CDR3 length equals 15 residues.